This T cell receptor (beta chain) was profiled in a study of T-cell memory formation after mild COVID-19. Across the study: Across donors, TCR clusters were largely donor specific. Study-wide results and limits: Whereas later expanders leaned CD4+, clones contracting day 15 to 85 showed a balanced CD4/CD8 makeup. CM and EM subsets held most contracting CD4+ clones; EMRA held CD8+ ones. There was no confirmation that second-wave clones peaking on day 37 were SARS-CoV-2 specific.

The CDR3 runs 14 residues. Trimming pared 4 bases from V and 8 bases from J, leaving 15 bases between. Germline V gene lookup returns CDR1 SGHNT and CDR2 YYREEE (reference sequence). This clonotype was recorded a few times. What it binds is unknown. MiXCR was run by TCRdb on the 5' RACE reads, yielding one entry per CDR3 protein. The sample holds approximately 350,000 distinct CDR3 sequences, approximately 14% seen once. The chain carries TRBV5-4 and TRBJ1-4, with D perhaps matching TRBD1 (6 bases). Sequenced material: PBMCs or a T cell subset sorted from them (not recorded which). The receptor was isolated from a man younger than 30 who had mild COVID-19 (a few samples of this study predate the infection). Cell type and time point are not known. The CDR3 here is CASSETGAWEKLFF. DNA for the CDR3: TGTGCCAGCAGCGAAACGGGGGCATGGGAAAAACTGTTTTTT.